The clone carrying this TCR beta chain appeared once. These data come from a study of shared clonotypes between healthy human individuals. Each subset's genomic DNA was split evenly across several immunoSEQ plates. Methods used by the authors: Filtering differed since immunoSEQ provided only junctions, with no quality scores. Measured with immunoSEQ multiplex PCR; TCRdb has only the in-frame clones, and not every one. V and J calls and clone size are given by that table; D and trimming were obtained from the DNA. The repertoire holds about 2.1 million clones, with about 92% as singletons. Terminally differentiated effector memory CD45RA+ cells were excluded by CCR7 positive selection of CD45RO-negative cells. There are 13 residues in the CDR3. The junction had 5 bases not matched to a gene; V was cut back by 8 bases and J by 5 bases. The V gene's germline CDR1 is PRHDT and CDR2 FYEKMQ (reference sequence).

Material for sequencing was naive CD8+ T cells from PBMCs. This receptor was identified in a young man in good health. Some clones in this sample may be carry-over from other donors' samples. V and J are TRBV13 and TRBJ2-3; 9 bases line up with TRBD2. Written as DNA, the CDR3 is TGTGCCAGCGATAGCGGGAGAAGAGATACGCAGTATTTT. Its translation: CASDSGRRDTQYF.